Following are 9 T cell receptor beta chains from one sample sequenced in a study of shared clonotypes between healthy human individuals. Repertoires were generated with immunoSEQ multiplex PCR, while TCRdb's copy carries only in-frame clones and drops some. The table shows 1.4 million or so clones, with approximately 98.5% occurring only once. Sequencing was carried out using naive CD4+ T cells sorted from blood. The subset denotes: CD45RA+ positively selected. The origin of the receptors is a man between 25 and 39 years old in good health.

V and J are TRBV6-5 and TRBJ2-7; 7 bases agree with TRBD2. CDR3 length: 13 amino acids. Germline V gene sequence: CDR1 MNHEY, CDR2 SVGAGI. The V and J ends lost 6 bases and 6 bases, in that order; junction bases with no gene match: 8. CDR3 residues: CASRRTRGREQYF. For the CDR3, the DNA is TGTGCCAGCAGAAGGACTAGAGGCCGCGAGCAGTACTTC.

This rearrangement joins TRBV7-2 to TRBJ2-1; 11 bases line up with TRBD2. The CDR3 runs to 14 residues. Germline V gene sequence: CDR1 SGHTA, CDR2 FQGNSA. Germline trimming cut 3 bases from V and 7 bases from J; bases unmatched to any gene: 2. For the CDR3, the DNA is TGTGCCAGCAGCTTCCGGACTAGCGGGAATGAGCAGTTCTTC. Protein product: CASSFRTSGNEQFF.

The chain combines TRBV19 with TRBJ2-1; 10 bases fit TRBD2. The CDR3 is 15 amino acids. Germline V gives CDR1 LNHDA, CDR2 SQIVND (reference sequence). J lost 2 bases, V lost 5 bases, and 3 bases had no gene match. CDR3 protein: CASSPGLAAYNEQFF. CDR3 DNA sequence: TGTGCCAGTAGTCCTGGACTAGCGGCCTACAATGAGCAGTTCTTC.

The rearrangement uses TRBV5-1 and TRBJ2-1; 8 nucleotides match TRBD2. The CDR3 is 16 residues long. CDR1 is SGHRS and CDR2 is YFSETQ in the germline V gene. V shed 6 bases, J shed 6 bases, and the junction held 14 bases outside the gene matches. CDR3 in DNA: TGCGCCAGCAACCCCTCCCGGACTAGCTACCGCAATGAGCAGTTCTTC. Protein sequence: CASNPSRTSYRNEQFF. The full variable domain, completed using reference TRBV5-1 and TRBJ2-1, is KAGVTQTPRYLIKTRGQQVTLSCSPISGHRSVSWYQQTPGQGLQFLFEYFSETQRNKGNFPGRFSGRQFSNSRSEMNVSTLELGDSALYLCASNPSRTSYRNEQFFGPGTRLTVL.

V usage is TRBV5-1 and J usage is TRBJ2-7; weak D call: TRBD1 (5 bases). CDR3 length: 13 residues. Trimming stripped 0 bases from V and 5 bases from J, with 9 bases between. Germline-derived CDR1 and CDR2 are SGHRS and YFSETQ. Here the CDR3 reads CASSLASDNEQYF. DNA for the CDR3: TGCGCCAGCAGCTTGGCTTCGGACAACGAGCAGTACTTC.

CDR3 region: CASSYLPGTLNTEAFF. The CDR3 nucleotides read TGTGCCAGCAGTTACCTACCCGGGACCCTGAACACTGAAGCTTTCTTT. The chain couples TRBV6-5 to TRBJ1-1, with D possibly matching TRBD1 (5 bases). CDR1 and CDR2 (germline): MNHEY, SVGAGI. The CDR3 is 16 amino acids. Trimming removed 2 bases at V and 0 bases at J, with 13 bases between.

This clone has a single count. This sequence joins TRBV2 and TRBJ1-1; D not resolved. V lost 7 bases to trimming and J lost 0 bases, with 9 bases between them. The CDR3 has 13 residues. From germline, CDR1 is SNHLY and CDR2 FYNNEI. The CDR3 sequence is CASNRALNTEAFF. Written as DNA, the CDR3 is TGTGCCAGCAATCGGGCCCTGAACACTGAAGCTTTCTTT.

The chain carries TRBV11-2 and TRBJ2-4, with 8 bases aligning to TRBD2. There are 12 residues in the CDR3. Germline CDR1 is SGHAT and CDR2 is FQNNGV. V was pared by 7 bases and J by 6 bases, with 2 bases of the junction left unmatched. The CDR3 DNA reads TGTGCCAGCACGGCGGGGGGAAACATTCAGTACTTC. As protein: CASTAGGNIQYF.

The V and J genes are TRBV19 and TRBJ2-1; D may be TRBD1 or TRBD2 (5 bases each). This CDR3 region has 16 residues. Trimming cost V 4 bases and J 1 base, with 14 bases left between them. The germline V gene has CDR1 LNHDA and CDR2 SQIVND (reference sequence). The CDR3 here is CASSTPSGRSYNEQFF. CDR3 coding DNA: TGTGCCAGTAGTACCCCCTCGGGGCGGTCCTACAATGAGCAGTTCTTC.